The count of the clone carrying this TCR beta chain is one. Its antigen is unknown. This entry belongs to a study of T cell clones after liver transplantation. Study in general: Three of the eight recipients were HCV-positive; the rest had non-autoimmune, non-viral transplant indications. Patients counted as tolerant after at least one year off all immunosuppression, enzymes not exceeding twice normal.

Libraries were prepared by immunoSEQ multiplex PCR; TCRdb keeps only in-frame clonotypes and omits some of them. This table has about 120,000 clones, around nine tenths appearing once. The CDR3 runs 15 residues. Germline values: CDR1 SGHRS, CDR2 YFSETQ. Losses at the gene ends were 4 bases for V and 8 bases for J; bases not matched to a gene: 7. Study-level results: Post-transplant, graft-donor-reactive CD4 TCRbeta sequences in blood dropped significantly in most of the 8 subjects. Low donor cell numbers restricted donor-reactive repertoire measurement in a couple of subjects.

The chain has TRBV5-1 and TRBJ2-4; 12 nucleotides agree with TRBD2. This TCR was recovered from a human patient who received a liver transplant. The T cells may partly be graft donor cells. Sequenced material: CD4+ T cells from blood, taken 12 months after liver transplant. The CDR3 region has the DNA TGCGCCAGCAGCACTACTAGCGGGAGGTTTGACATTCAGTACTTC. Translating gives CASSTTSGRFDIQYF.